This T cell receptor beta chain was recovered during a study of cytomegalovirus exposure and HLA in healthy donors (dated by TCRdb to 2015 to 2018). Turning to the overall study: A later analysis indicated that the 130 or so validation repertoires were generated on the platform also employed for the roughly 730 repertoires of the first cohort. The aim of the study was to test whether cataloging public T cell receptors could identify signatures of past pathogen exposure. Along with the approximately 650-subject first cohort, a separate validation cohort of approximately 110 different subjects was used. High-throughput TCR immunosequencing, statistical association of individual TCRs with disease status, and machine learning were combined to predict cytomegalovirus infection status.

Donors formed part of the validation cohort, which comprised 120 subjects and was distinct from the first cohort of under 850 subjects. The library relied on the immunoSEQ multiplex PCR assay. The authors processed their data as follows. A statistical classification framework was built for diagnosing cytomegalovirus status from the catalog of TCR beta chain sequences. As stored in TCRdb, this immuneACCESS dataset retains in-frame rearrangements with V and J assigned. A fraction of the clones does not appear; measured against another copy, unresolved V genes explain less than half of the discrepancy, and the remainder lacks a known reason. D and trimming come from the DNA, and the V and J calls and clone size come from that table. Counted in this sample were over 250,000 clones; about nine tenths of them appeared once. Of the sample, roughly 1.2% is held by the ten largest clones. According to the germline V gene, CDR1 reads SGDLS and CDR2 reads YYNGEE. V and J are truncated by 4 bases and 0 bases respectively, leaving an intervening sequence of 14 bases. From the cysteine up to the phenylalanine, the CDR3 has a length of 16 residues. Of all the DNA, just the CDR3 is kept, 48 bases in frame from base 1.

Details on this clone: Its antigen specificity is not known. It has no much larger one-base neighbor in the sample; base qualities were not kept.

Study-level results and caveats: The study gave a list of under 200 TCR beta chains associated with cytomegalovirus. A later analysis had no HLA typing for the validation cohort, so co-occurrence there was scored across all 120 repertoires. According to the authors, the approach could potentially be generalized to other disease states and immunological phenotypes. Most TCR sequences were seen in very few donors, while some public TCRs were found in many individuals. The classifier was reported to diagnose cytomegalovirus status with high specificity and sensitivity in both the original cohort and the validation cohort. In vitro tests confirmed that a few of the cytomegalovirus-associated TCR beta chains recognize cytomegalovirus antigens. A later analysis found that TCRs clustered in the first cohort also tended to co-occur in the approximately 120 validation repertoires, with approximately 93% of cluster scores above 0.

Sequencing input: PBMCs. The chain links TRBV9 with TRBJ1-5, with TRBD1 perhaps the D gene, on 5 matching bases. This clonotype was sampled from a woman aged 25 to 39 in good health and CMV-seropositive. The DNA is TGTGCCAGCAGCCCGGGGTGGCAGGGTAGCAATCAGCCCCAGCATTTT. This gives the protein CASSPGWQGSNQPQHF.